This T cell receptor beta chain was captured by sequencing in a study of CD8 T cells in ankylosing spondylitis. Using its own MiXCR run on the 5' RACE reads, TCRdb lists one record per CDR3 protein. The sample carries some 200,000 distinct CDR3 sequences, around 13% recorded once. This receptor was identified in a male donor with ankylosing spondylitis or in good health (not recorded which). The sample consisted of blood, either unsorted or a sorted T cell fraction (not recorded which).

This CDR3 is CSAHGRLTYEQYF. CDR3 sequence (DNA): TGCAGTGCACATGGACGGTTGACCTACGAGCAGTACTTC. The chain links TRBV20-1 to TRBJ2-7; D gene uncertain. V gave up 6 bases and J gave up 2 bases, with 14 bases separating them. This CDR3 has 13 residues. From germline, CDR1 is DFQATT and CDR2 SNEGSKA (reference sequence).